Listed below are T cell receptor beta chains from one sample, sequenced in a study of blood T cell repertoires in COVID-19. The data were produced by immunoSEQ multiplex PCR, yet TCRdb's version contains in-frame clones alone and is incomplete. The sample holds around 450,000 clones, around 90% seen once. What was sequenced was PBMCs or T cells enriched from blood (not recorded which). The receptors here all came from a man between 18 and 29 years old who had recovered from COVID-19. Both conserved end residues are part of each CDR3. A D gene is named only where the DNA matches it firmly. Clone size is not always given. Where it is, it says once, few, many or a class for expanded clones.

TGCGCCAGCAGCACAGGGGAAAATCAGCCCCAGCATTTT	CASSTGENQPQHF	13	TRBV4-1	TRBJ1-5	TRBD1	-
TGCGCCAGCAGCCAAGCGGTAACCTTCGGGACCCAGTACTTC	CASSQAVTFGTQYF	14	TRBV4-1	TRBJ2-5	-	-
TGCGCCAGCAGCTTGGGGGACAATAACTATGGCTACACCTTC	CASSLGDNNYGYTF	14	TRBV5-1	TRBJ1-2	-	few
TGCGCCAGCAGCTTGGAAGGGGTGGTGCAGTACTTC	CASSLEGVVQYF	12	TRBV5-1	TRBJ2-7	-	-
TGTGCCACCAGCCAAAGCGGGGGAGTCGGTGAAAAACTGTTTTTT	CATSQSGGVGEKLFF	15	TRBV15	TRBJ1-4	-	-
TGCGCCACGGGACTAGCTCACGAAGCTGAGCAGTTCTTC	CATGLAHEAEQFF	13	TRBV10-1	TRBJ2-1	TRBD2	-
TGCGCCAGCAGCTGGGGTACCTGGGCCAGCGGGGGGTACGAGCAGTACTTC	CASSWGTWASGGYEQYF	17	TRBV5-1	TRBJ2-7	TRBD2	-
TGTGCCAGCAGAGCACGCGGGGCGGGTGAAAAACTGTTTTTT	CASRARGAGEKLFF	14	TRBV6-5	TRBJ1-4	-	-
TGCGCCAGCAGCCAGGGACAGGGTCTTTGGAATGAGCAGTTCTTC	CASSQGQGLWNEQFF	15	TRBV4-1	TRBJ2-1	TRBD1	-
TGTGCCAGCAGCTTGATTGGGTCGGGGAACACTGAAGCTTTCTTT	CASSLIGSGNTEAFF	15	TRBV11-1	TRBJ1-1	-	-
TGTGCCAGCAGTGAAGTAGCCACCGGGGAGCTGTTTTTT	CASSEVATGELFF	13	TRBV12-3/TRBV12-4	TRBJ2-2	-	-
TGTGCCAGCAGCCGGACTAATCCGGGAAGGGGCACAGATACGCAGTATTTT	CASSRTNPGRGTDTQYF	17	TRBV7-9	TRBJ2-3	-	-
TGTGCCTGTAGCGGGAGGGACATTCTCTTTGGGGAGCAGTACTTC	CACSGRDILFGEQYF	15	TRBV30	TRBJ2-7	TRBD2	-
TGCAGCGTTCAGGGGCAGGGCTCCTACAATGAGCAGTTCTTC	CSVQGQGSYNEQFF	14	TRBV29-1	TRBJ2-1	-	-
TGTGCCAGCAGGCCCGACAGGTTAGCCGGGGAGCTGTTTTTT	CASRPDRLAGELFF	14	TRBV11-2	TRBJ2-2	-	-
TGTGCCAGCAGTTTTCGGACACAAATGGCAGCTTTCTTT	CASSFRTQMAAFF	13	TRBV27	TRBJ1-1	-	-
TGTGCCAGCAGCCAAGTCCCACTATCCGACAATGAGCAGTTCTTC	CASSQVPLSDNEQFF	15	TRBV3-1/TRBV3-2	TRBJ2-1	-	-
TGTGCCAGTAGTATGGTCGCCAGGGCCGAAAATGAGCAGTTCTTC	CASSMVARAENEQFF	15	TRBV19	TRBJ2-1	-	once
TGTGCCAGCAGTGGAGGTAGCCCTGGCGCGGAGCAGTTCTTC	CASSGGSPGAEQFF	14	TRBV2	TRBJ2-1	-	-
TGTGCCAGCAGTTACGGAGGGACAGCCTATGGCTACACCTTC	CASSYGGTAYGYTF	14	TRBV6-5	TRBJ1-2	TRBD1	few
TGTGCCATCAGTGAATCACCTGGGAGCACTGAAGCTTTCTTT	CAISESPGSTEAFF	14	TRBV10-3	TRBJ1-1	-	-
TGTGCCAGCAGTAAGGGACAGGCCCCCTACGAGCAGTACTTC	CASSKGQAPYEQYF	14	TRBV27	TRBJ2-7	TRBD1	-
TGTGCCAGCAGCCTGACGGGGTCTAATGAAAAACTGTTTTTT	CASSLTGSNEKLFF	14	TRBV5-5	TRBJ1-4	-	few
TGTGCCAGCAGCTTACAGGGCGGCACAGATACGCAGTATTTT	CASSLQGGTDTQYF	14	TRBV6-4	TRBJ2-3	-	-
TGTGCCAGCAGTAACACGGAGCGAGGGACCCAGTACTTC	CASSNTERGTQYF	13	TRBV2	TRBJ2-5	-	-
TGTGCCAGCAGCTCAAAATACAGGGGGCTTTACTATGGCTACACCTTC	CASSSKYRGLYYGYTF	16	TRBV11-3	TRBJ1-2	TRBD1	-
TGCGCCAGCAGCTCGCCGGGACAGGGTTTCAATGGCTACACCTTC	CASSSPGQGFNGYTF	15	TRBV5-1	TRBJ1-2	TRBD1	few
TGTGCCAGCTCCGTAACCCCGGAGGCACTGGGAAACACCATATATTTT	CASSVTPEALGNTIYF	16	TRBV18	TRBJ1-3	-	-
TGTGCCATCAGTGAGCCTGGGACTGTGAACACTGAAGCTTTCTTT	CAISEPGTVNTEAFF	15	TRBV10-3	TRBJ1-1	-	-
TGTGCCAGTAGTATTAGAAATAATGTCCTGAGCAATCAGCCCCAGCATTTT	CASSIRNNVLSNQPQHF	17	TRBV19	TRBJ1-5	-	-
TGTGCCAGCAGCCTAGGAAGGGGCGCTAATGAAAAACTGTTTTTT	CASSLGRGANEKLFF	15	TRBV7-3	TRBJ1-4	-	few
TGTGCCAGTACCGGCCAGGGTAAGCGCAATCAGCCCCAGCATTTT	CASTGQGKRNQPQHF	15	TRBV19	TRBJ1-5	-	-
TGTGCCAGCAGTTTAGGGACTAGCGGGAGGGCCAGGTTCCGGGAGCAGTACTTC	CASSLGTSGRARFREQYF	18	TRBV28	TRBJ2-7	TRBD2	-
TGCGCCAGCAGCTTGGGATCCGGCAGGGACACTGAAGCTTTCTTT	CASSLGSGRDTEAFF	15	TRBV5-1	TRBJ1-1	-	-
TGTGCCAGCAGCTCTGCCACTACCTATAATTCACCCCTCCACTTT	CASSSATTYNSPLHF	15	TRBV7-9	TRBJ1-6	-	-
TGCAGCGTTACAATTGCAGGGGGGAACACTGAAGCTTTCTTT	CSVTIAGGNTEAFF	14	TRBV29-1	TRBJ1-1	TRBD1	-
TGTGCCAGTAGTGATGCAGGGGGTCGAAAGGGCTACACCTTC	CASSDAGGRKGYTF	14	TRBV19	TRBJ1-2	TRBD1	-
TGTGCCAGCAGACCAAGTCCAGTCAGGGTTGAGCAGTTCTTC	CASRPSPVRVEQFF	14	TRBV5-4	TRBJ2-1	-	-
TGTGCCAGTAGCGCACAGCGGGAGACCCAGTACTTC	CASSAQRETQYF	12	TRBV19	TRBJ2-5	-	-
TGTGCCAGCAGCACCGAGTACGGGGAGCTGTTTTTT	CASSTEYGELFF	12	TRBV28	TRBJ2-2	-	-
TGTGCCAGCAGCCCGGGGGGCGGGGGCTACGAGCAGTACTTC	CASSPGGGGYEQYF	14	TRBV7-9	TRBJ2-7	-	-
TGTGCCTGGAATAATCACTATGAGCAGTTCTTC	CAWNNHYEQFF	11	TRBV30	TRBJ2-1	-	-
TGTGCCAGCAGCCCTCGGGGGGGTGGGGGCGATGAGCAGTTCTTC	CASSPRGGGGDEQFF	15	TRBV27	TRBJ2-1	TRBD2	-
TGTGCCAGCACCCTACAGGGAGGGGATTCACCCCTCCACTTT	CASTLQGGDSPLHF	14	TRBV28	TRBJ1-6	-	-
TGTGCCAGCAGCTTAAACCCCAGCGGGATAACTAGAGAGACCCAGTACTTC	CASSLNPSGITRETQYF	17	TRBV11-2	TRBJ2-5	TRBD2	-
TGTGCCAGTAGTGGGACGGGACAGGTCCCCATCGAGCCCCAGCATTTT	CASSGTGQVPIEPQHF	16	TRBV19	TRBJ1-5	TRBD1	-
TGTGCCAGCAGAGCAAGCGGGAGGGAAATCAATGAGCAGTTCTTC	CASRASGREINEQFF	15	TRBV7-3	TRBJ2-1	TRBD2	-
TGTGCCAGCAGTAATGGGCGTTACGAGCAGTACTTC	CASSNGRYEQYF	12	TRBV27	TRBJ2-7	-	-
TGTGCTAGTGGGAAGGGACAGGGGGCTGGAAACACCATATATTTT	CASGKGQGAGNTIYF	15	TRBV12-5	TRBJ1-3	TRBD1	-
TGTGCCAGCATGACCGTCGGAGGAAACATTCAGTACTTC	CASMTVGGNIQYF	13	TRBV27	TRBJ2-4	-	-
TGTGCCAGTAGTATAGAGTGGCTTTGGCAGCCCCAGCATTTT	CASSIEWLWQPQHF	14	TRBV19	TRBJ1-5	-	-
TGCGCCAGCAGCGTGGGGGGCAGAAGAAACACTGAAGCTTTCTTT	CASSVGGRRNTEAFF	15	TRBV5-1	TRBJ1-1	-	-
TGTGCCAGCAGCTTGATGACAGGGGAAAACTATGGCTACACCTTC	CASSLMTGENYGYTF	15	TRBV5-5	TRBJ1-2	TRBD1	-